This is a list of T cell receptor beta chains from one sample in a study of T-cell memory formation after mild COVID-19. MiXCR, run by TCRdb on the 5' RACE reads, gives a single entry per CDR3 protein. The data show 65,000 to 95,000 distinct CDR3 sequences, around 13% seen once. Sequencing was done on a sample of PBMCs or a T cell subset sorted from them (not recorded which). The receptors originated from a man aged 18 to 30 who had mild COVID-19 (a few samples of this study predate the infection). Cell type and time point are not known. Each CDR3 is given with its conserved first and last residue. Size values are once, few and many counts, or a class for expanded clones, and some rows have none.

TRBV7-2,few,CASSPYLVTGELFF
TRBV12-3/TRBV12-4,NA,CASSPTLRTEAFF
TRBV28,NA,CALGVGFRSNQPQHF
TRBV20-1,many,CSANTAGRIQYF
TRBV4-2,few,CASSQEEILSYEQYF
TRBV10-3,few,CAISEPQTGVLGTGELFF
TRBV6-5,NA,CASSQLRPTSPPLHF
TRBV5-1,NA,CASRGVGRGADTQYF
TRBV5-1,few,CASSHRTDLNTEAFF
TRBV7-9,NA,CASRTGTSMETQYF
TRBV12-3/TRBV12-4,NA,CASSSRQGPPDRQETQYF
TRBV19,NA,CASKDFLADQETQYF
TRBV29-1,NA,CSVEVVSGITDTQYF
TRBV7-9,NA,CASSLAPGGYTF
TRBV29-1,few,CSGDSMNTEAFF
TRBV29-1,NA,CSVDVADSSTGELFF
TRBV7-3,NA,CASSETGGSGTGELFF
TRBV20-1,NA,CSARVLLALDGYTF
TRBV4-1,few,CASSPLGGDEQFF
TRBV4-1,few,CASSQEVPGLDGTGELFF
TRBV11-2,few,CASSFFVGADTQYF
TRBV29-1,few,CSVGQMNTEAFF
TRBV7-2,few,CASSLEGEHGSYNEQFF
TRBV27,many,CASSLSLGNTEAFF
TRBV4-2,few,CASSQGVADGYTF
TRBV20-1,NA,CSAVTRSGDQPQHF
TRBV4-3,many,CASSQELTGGWGGELFF
TRBV10-2,NA,CASSSDSNQPQHF
TRBV20-1,few,CSARERGGMVDTQYF
TRBV7-9,NA,CASSSTATSGNTIYF
TRBV2,NA,CASSPSGVTYYNEQFF
TRBV4-1,NA,CASSQAKNLDRDPEAFF
TRBV18,few,CASSGDSLSYEQYF
TRBV14,NA,CASSQDWLAGDTQYF
TRBV5-1,NA,CASSPGADWVNTGELFF